The text below deals with one T cell receptor (beta chain). As yet, its antigen is unknown. The CDR3 contains 16 residues. In germline, CDR1 is SGHVS, CDR2 FNYEAQ. V gave up 1 base and J gave up 4 bases; unmatched junction bases: 4. This entry is derived from a study of T-cell memory formation after mild COVID-19. Study-wide results and caveats: Unconfirmed was the SARS-CoV-2 specificity of second-wave clones that peaked on day 37.

It was 5'RACE with constant-segment primers that produced the TCR alpha and TCR beta cDNA libraries, which carried sample barcodes and UMIs. TCRdb passed the 5' RACE reads through MiXCR, listing each CDR3 protein once. The sample holds 500,000 to 600,000 distinct CDR3 sequences, 15% to 20% seen once. The genes are TRBV7-6 and TRBJ2-1, with 10 bases lining up with TRBD2. Sequenced: PBMCs or a T cell subset sorted from them (not recorded which). The origin of this receptor is an adult woman who had mild COVID-19 (a few samples of this study predate the infection). Cell type and time point are not known. CDR3 region: CASSLDHSGGYNEQFF. The CDR3 bases are TGTGCCAGCAGCTTAGACCATAGCGGGGGGTACAATGAGCAGTTCTTC.